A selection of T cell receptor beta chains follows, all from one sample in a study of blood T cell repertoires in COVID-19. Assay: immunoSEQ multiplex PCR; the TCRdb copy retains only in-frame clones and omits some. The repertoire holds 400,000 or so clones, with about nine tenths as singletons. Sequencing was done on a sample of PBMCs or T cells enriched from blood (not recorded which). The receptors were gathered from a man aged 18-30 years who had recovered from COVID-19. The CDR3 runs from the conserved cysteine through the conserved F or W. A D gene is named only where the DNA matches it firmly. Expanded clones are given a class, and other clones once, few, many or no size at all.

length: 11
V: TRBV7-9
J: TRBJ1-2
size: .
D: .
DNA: TGTGCCAGCAGCGTCGGGGGTGGCTACACCTTC
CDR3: CASSVGGGYTF

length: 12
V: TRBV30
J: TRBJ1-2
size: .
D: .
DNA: TGTGCCTGGGCTAGCGGGACCCATGGCTACACCTTC
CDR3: CAWASGTHGYTF

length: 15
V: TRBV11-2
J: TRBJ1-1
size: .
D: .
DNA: TGTGCCAGCAGCTTAGCTCGGGGTGTGAACACTGAAGCTTTCTTT
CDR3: CASSLARGVNTEAFF

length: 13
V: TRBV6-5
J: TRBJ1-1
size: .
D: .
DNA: TGTGCCAGCAGGCTACAGACGAACACTGAAGCTTTCTTT
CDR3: CASRLQTNTEAFF

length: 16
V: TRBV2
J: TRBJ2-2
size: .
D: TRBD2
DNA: TGTGCCAGCAGTGAGCGGGCGGGAGGGAACACCGGGGAGCTGTTTTTT
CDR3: CASSERAGGNTGELFF

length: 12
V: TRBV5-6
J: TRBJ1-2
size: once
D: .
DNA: TGTGCCAGCAGCCCCGGACAGAGAGGCTACACCTTC
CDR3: CASSPGQRGYTF

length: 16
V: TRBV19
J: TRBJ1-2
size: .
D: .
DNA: TGTGCCAGTAGTGAGGGGACTTACCTCTCTAACTATGGCTACACCTTC
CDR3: CASSEGTYLSNYGYTF

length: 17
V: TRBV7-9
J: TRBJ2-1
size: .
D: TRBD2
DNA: TGTGCCAGCAGCCATCCCCCGGGGGGGGTCTCCTACAATGAGCAGTTCTTC
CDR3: CASSHPPGGVSYNEQFF

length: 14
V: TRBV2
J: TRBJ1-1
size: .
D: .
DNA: TGTGCCAGCAGTGAGGCAGGCGGGGACACTGAAGCTTTCTTT
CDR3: CASSEAGGDTEAFF

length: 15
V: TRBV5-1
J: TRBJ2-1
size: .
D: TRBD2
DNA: TGCGCCAGCAGCTTGGAACTAGCGGGCAACAATGAGCAGTTCTTC
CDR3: CASSLELAGNNEQFF

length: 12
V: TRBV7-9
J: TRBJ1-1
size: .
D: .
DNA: TGTGCCAGCAGCTTTAGTGAGTCTGAAGCTTTCTTT
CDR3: CASSFSESEAFF

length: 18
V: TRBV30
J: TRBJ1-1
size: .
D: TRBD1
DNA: TGTGCCTGGAGTTCCGGGACAGGGGGCGAAAAGAAGGTCACTGAAGCTTTCTTT
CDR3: CAWSSGTGGEKKVTEAFF

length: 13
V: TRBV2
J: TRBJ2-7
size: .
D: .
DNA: TGTGCCAGCAGTGATGCGCCAGGTTACGAGCAGTACTTC
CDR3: CASSDAPGYEQYF

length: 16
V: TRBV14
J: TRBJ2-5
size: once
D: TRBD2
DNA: TGTGCCAGCAGCCTAAGGACTAGCGGGAGCGGTGAGACCCAGTACTTC
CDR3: CASSLRTSGSGETQYF

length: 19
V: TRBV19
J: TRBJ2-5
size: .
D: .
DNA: TGTGCCAGTAGCCCACAACCCTATCGGGAAGCTAGCGACCAAGAGACCCAGTACTTC
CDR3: CASSPQPYREASDQETQYF

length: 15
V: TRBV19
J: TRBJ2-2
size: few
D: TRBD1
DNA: TGTGCCAGTAAAGGACAGGGGGCGAGGACCGGGGAGCTGTTTTTT
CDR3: CASKGQGARTGELFF

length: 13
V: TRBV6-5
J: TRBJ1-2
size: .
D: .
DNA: TGTGCCAGCAGTTACTCACAGGGATATGGCTACACCTTC
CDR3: CASSYSQGYGYTF

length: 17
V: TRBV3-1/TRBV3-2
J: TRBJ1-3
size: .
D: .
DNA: TGTGCCAGCAGCCAAGATCGGACTCTCCTCTCTGGAAACACCATATATTTT
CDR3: CASSQDRTLLSGNTIYF

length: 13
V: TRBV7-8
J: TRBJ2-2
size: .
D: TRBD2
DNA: TGCGGAGGGACTAGCGGGAGGGCCGGGGAGCTGTTTTTT
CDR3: CGGTSGRAGELFF

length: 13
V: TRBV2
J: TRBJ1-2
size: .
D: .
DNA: TGTGCCAGCAGCCCCAGGGTTCTTTATGGCTACACCTTC
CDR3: CASSPRVLYGYTF

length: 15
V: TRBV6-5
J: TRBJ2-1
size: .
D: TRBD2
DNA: TGTGCCAGCAGTCCTACCGGGACTAGGGGCAATGAGCAGTTCTTC
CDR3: CASSPTGTRGNEQFF

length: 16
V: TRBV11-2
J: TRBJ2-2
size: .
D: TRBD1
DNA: TGTGCCAGCAGGCGTCCGGGACAGCCTAACACCGGGGAGCTGTTTTTT
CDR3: CASRRPGQPNTGELFF

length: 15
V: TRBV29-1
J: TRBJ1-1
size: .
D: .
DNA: TGCAGCGTTGTTTGGACAGACGGTATGAACACTGAAGCTTTCTTT
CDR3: CSVVWTDGMNTEAFF

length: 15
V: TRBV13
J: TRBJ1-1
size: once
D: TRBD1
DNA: TGTGCCAGCAGCCCACGACAGGGGACGGACACTGAAGCTTTCTTT
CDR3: CASSPRQGTDTEAFF

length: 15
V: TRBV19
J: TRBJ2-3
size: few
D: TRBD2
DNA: TGTGCCAGTAGTATAACCGGGACTAAAACAGATACGCAGTATTTT
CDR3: CASSITGTKTDTQYF

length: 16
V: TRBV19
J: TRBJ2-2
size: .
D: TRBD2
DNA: TGTGCCAGTAGGGACCCGGGACTAGTTATGGGCGGGGAGCTGTTTTTT
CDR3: CASRDPGLVMGGELFF